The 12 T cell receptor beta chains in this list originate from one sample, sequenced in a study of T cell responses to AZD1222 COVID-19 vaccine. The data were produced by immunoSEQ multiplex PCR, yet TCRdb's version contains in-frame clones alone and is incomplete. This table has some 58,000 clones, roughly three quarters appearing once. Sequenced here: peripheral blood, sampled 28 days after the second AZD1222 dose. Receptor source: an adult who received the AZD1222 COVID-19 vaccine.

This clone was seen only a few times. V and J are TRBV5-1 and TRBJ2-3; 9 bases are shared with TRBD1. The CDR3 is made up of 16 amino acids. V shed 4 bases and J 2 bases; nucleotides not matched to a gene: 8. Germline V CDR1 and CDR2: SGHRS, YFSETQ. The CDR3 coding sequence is TGCGCCAGCAGCCTCGGGACAGGGAGGCACACAGATACGCAGTATTTT. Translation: CASSLGTGRHTDTQYF. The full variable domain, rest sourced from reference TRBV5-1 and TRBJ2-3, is KAGVTQTPRYLIKTRGQQVTLSCSPISGHRSVSWYQQTPGQGLQFLFEYFSETQRNKGNFPGRFSGRQFSNSRSEMNVSTLELGDSALYLCASSLGTGRHTDTQYFGPGTRLTVL.

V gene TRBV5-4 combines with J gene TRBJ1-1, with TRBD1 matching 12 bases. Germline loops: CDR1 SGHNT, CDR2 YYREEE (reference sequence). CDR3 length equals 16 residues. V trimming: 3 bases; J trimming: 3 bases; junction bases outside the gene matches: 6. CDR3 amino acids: CASSSSGTGGHTEAFF. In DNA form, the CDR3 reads TGTGCCAGCAGCTCGTCCGGGACAGGGGGCCACACTGAAGCTTTCTTT.

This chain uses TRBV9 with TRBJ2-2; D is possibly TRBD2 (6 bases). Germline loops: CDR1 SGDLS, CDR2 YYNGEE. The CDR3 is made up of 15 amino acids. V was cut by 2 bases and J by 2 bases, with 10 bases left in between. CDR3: CASSVGTSNTGELFF. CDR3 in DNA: TGTGCCAGCAGCGTCGGGACTTCAAACACCGGGGAGCTGTTTTTT.

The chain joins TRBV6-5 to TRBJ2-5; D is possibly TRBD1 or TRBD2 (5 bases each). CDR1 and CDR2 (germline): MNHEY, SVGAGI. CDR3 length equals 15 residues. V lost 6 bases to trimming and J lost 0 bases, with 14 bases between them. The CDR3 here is CASSPRDGNQETQYF. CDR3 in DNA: TGTGCCAGCAGCCCCCGGGACGGCAACCAAGAGACCCAGTACTTC.

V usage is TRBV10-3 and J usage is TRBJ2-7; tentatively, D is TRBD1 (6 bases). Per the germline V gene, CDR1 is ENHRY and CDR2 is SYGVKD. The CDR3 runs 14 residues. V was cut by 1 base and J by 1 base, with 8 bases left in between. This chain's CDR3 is CAISELGQSYEQYF. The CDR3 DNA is TGTGCCATCAGTGAGTTGGGACAATCCTACGAGCAGTACTTC.

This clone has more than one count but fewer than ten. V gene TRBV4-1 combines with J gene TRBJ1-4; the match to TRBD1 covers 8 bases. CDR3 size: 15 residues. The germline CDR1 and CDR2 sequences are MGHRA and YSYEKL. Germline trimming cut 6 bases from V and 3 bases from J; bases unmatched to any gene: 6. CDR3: CASRMTGDANEKLFF. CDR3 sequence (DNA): TGCGCCAGCAGGATGACAGGGGATGCTAATGAAAAACTGTTTTTT.

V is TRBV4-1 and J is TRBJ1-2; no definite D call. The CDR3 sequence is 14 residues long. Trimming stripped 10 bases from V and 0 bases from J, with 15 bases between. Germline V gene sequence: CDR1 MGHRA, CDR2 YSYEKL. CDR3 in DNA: TGCGCCACCTCCCCCAACCAAGCTAACTATGGCTACACCTTC. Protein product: CATSPNQANYGYTF.

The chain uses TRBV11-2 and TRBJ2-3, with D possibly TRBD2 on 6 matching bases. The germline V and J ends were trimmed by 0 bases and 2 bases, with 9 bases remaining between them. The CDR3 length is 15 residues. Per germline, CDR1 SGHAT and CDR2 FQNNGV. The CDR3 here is CASSLDRGNTDTQYF. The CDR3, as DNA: TGTGCCAGCAGCTTAGATCGGGGGAACACAGATACGCAGTATTTT.

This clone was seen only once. CDR3 sequence: CASSERILSYQPQHF. In DNA, the CDR3 is TGTGCCAGCAGTGAACGGATCCTCTCCTATCAGCCCCAGCATTTT. This chain joins TRBV6-1 and TRBJ1-5; no definite D call. The CDR3 is 15 amino acids. Trimming shortened V by 2 bases and J by 5 bases, and 13 bases separated the two germline ends. CDR1 and CDR2 from the germline V gene are MNHNS and SASEGT.

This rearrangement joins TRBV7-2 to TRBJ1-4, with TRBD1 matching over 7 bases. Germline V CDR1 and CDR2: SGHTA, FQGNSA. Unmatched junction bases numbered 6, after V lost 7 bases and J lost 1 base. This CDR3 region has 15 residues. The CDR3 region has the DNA TGTGCCAGCACCCGACAGGGCGGAACTAATGAAAAACTGTTTTTT. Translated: CASTRQGGTNEKLFF.

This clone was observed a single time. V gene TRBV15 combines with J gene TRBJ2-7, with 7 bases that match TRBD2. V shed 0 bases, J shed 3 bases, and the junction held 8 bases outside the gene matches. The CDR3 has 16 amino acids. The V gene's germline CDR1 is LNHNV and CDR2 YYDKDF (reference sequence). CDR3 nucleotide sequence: TGTGCCACCAGCAGAGATCCGCGGGGGAGCTTCTACGAGCAGTACTTC. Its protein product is CATSRDPRGSFYEQYF.

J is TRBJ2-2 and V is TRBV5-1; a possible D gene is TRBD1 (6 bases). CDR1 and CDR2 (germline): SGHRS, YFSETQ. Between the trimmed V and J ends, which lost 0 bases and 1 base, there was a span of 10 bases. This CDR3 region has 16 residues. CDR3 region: CASSLDQGMNTGELFF. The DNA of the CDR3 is TGCGCCAGCAGCTTGGACCAGGGGATGAACACCGGGGAGCTGTTTTTT.